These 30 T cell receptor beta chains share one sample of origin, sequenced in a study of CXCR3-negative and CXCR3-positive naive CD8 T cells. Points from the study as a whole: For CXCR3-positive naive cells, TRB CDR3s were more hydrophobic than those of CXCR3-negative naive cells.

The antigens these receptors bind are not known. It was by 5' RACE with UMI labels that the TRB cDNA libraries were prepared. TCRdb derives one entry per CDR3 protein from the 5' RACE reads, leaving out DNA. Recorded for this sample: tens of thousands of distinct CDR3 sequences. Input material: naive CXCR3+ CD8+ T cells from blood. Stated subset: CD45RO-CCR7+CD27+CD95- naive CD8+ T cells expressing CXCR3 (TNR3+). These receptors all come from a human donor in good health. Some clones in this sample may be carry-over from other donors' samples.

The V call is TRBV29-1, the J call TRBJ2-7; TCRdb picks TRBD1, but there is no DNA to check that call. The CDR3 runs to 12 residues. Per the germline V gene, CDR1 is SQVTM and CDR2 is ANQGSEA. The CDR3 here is CSATGGAYEQYF.

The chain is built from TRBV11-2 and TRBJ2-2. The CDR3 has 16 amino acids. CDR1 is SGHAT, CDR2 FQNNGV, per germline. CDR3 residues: CASSSTTDSNTGELFF.

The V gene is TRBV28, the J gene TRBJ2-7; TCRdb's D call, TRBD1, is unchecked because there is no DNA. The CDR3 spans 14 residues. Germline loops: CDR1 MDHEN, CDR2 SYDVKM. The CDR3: CASKLGLTRSEQYF.

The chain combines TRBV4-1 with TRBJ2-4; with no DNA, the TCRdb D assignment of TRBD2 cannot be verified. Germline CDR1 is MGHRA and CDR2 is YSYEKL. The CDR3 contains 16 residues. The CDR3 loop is CASSLRIGGEDGIQYF.

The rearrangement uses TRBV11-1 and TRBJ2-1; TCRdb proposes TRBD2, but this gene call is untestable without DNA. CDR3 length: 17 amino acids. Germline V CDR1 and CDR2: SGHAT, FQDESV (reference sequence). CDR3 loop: CASSQGTSGSMVDEQFF. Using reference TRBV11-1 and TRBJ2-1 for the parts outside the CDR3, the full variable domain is EAEVAQSPRYKITEKSQAVAFWCDPISGHATLYWYRQILGQGPELLVQFQDESVVDDSQLPKDRFSAERLKGVDSTLKIQPAELGDSAMYLCASSQGTSGSMVDEQFFGPGTRLTVL.

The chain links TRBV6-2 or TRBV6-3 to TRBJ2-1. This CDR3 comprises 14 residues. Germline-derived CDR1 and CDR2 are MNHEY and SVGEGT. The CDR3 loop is CASRKGSSYNEQFF.

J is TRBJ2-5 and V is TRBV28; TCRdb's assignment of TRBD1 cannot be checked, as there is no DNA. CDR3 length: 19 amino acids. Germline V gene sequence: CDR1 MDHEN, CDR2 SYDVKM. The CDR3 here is CASSFFGFSGQGKTETQYF.

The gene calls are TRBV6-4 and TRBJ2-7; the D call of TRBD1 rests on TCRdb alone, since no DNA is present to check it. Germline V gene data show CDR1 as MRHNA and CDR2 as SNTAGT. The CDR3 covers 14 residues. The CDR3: CASLTGTANYEQYF.

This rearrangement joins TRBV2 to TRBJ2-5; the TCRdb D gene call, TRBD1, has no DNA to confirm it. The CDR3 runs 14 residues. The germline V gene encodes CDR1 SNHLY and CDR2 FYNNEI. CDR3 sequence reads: CAIPRDGNQETQYF.

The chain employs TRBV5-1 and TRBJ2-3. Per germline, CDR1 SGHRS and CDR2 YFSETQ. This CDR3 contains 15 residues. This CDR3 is CASSSRPSGTDTQYF.

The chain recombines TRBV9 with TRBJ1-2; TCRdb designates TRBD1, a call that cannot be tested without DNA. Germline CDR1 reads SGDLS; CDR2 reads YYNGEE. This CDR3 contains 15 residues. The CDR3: CASSVADRNFYGYTF.

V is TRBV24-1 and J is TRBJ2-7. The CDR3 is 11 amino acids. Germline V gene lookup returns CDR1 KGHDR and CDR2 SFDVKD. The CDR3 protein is CATSDLDEQYF.

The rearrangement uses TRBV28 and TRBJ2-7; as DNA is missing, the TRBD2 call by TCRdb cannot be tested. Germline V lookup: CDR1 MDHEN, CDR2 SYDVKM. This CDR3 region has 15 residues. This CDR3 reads CASSLYGTSVYEQYF. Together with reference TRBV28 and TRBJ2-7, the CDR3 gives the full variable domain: DVKVTQSSRYLVKRTGEKVFLECVQDMDHENMFWYRQDPGLGLRLIYFSYDVKMKEKGDIPEGYSVSREKKERFSLILESASTNQTSMYLCASSLYGTSVYEQYFGPGTRLTVT.

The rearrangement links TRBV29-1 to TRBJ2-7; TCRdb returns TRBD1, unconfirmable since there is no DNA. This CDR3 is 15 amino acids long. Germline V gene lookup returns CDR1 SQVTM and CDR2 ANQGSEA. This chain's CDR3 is CSVEIGDREDYEQYF.

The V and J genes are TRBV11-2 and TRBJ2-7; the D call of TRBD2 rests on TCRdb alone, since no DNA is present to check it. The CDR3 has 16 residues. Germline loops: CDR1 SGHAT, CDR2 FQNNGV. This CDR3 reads CASSHRFDGKGDKQYF.

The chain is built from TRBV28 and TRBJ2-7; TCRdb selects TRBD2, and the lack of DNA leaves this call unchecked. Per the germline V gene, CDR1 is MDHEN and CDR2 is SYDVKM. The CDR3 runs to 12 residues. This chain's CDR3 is CASSLGAGEQYF. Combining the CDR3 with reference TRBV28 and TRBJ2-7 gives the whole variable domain DVKVTQSSRYLVKRTGEKVFLECVQDMDHENMFWYRQDPGLGLRLIYFSYDVKMKEKGDIPEGYSVSREKKERFSLILESASTNQTSMYLCASSLGAGEQYFGPGTRLTVT.

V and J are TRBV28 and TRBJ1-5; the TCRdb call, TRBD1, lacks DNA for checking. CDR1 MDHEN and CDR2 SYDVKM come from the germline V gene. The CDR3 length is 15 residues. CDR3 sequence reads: CASSRGQGPNQPQHF.

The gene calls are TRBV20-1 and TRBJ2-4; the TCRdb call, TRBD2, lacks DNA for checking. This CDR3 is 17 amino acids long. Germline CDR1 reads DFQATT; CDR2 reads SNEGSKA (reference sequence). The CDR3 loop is CSANPGLAGEGEDIQYF.

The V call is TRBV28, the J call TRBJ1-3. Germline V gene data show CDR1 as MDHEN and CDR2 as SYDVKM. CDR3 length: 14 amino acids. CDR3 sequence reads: CAAGGGSSGNTIYF.

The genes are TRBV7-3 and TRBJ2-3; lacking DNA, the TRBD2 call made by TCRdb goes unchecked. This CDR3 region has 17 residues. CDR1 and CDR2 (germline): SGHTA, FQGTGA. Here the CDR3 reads CASSPSTSGLDTDTQYF.

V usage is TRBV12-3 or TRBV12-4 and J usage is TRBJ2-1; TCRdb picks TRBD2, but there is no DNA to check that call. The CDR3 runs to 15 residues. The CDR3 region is CASSATSGAGDEQFF.

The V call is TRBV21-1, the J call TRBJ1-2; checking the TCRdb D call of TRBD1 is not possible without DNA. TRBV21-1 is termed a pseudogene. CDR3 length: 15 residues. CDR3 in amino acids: CASSGWGGGNYGYTF.

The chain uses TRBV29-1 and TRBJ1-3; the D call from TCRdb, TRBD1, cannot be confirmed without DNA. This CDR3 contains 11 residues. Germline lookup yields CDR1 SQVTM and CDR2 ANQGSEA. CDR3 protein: CSVIDRGAIYF.

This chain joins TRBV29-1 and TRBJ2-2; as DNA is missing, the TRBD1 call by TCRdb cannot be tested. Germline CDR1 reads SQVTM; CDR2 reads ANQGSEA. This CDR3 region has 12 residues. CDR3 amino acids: CSVNQGAGELFF.

CDR3 sequence reads: CSVEADRGKGYEQYF. The rearrangement joins TRBV29-1 to TRBJ2-7; no DNA is available, so the TRBD1 call from TCRdb remains unchecked. The CDR3 extends over 15 amino acids. Per germline, CDR1 SQVTM and CDR2 ANQGSEA.

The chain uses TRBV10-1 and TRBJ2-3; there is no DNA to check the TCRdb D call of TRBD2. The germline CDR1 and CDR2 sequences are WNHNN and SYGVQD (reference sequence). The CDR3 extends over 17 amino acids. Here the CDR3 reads CASIGLAAGTSTDTQYF.

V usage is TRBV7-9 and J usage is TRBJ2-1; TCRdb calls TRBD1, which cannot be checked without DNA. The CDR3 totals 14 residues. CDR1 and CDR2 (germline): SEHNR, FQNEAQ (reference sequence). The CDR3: CASSSGDRGREQFF.

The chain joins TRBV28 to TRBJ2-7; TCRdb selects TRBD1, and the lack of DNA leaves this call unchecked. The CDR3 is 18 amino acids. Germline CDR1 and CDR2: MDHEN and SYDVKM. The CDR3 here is CASSSRDPSWGTGAEQYF.

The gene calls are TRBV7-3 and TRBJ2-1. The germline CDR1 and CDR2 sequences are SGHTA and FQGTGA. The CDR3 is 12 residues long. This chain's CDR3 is CASSPYYNEQFF.

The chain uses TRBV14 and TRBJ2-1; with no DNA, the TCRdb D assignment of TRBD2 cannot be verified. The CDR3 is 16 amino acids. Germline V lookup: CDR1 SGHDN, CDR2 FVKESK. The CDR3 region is CASSRRPGLAIDEQFF.